Presented here are 10 T cell receptor beta chains from one specimen sequenced in a study of cytomegalovirus exposure and HLA in healthy donors. Vbeta (60) and Jbeta (13) primers were used in the PCR. Sequenced by immunoSEQ multiplex PCR; TCRdb stores in-frame clones only, minus some. The sample lists about 180,000 clones, 77% occurring once. Specimen: PBMCs. Source of these receptors: a man younger than 35 in good health and CMV-seronegative.

This chain connects TRBV6-5 to TRBJ1-2; 10 bases are shared with TRBD1. CDR1 and CDR2 from the germline V gene are MNHEY and SVGAGI. J was trimmed by 8 bases and V by 10 bases; bases with no gene match: 10. The CDR3 consists of 13 residues. CDR3 residues: CATRRQGAGGYTF. As DNA, the CDR3 is TGTGCCACCAGACGACAGGGGGCGGGAGGCTACACCTTC.

The rearrangement uses TRBV30 and TRBJ1-3, with D possibly matching TRBD1 (5 bases). The V and J ends lost 5 bases and 0 bases respectively, with 23 bases between them. Germline CDR1 is GTSNPN and CDR2 is SVGIG (reference sequence). The CDR3 extends over 18 amino acids. The CDR3 DNA reads TGTGCCTGGCGTGCGGGACTCACTTACCCCAACTCTGGAAACACCATATATTTT. This translates into CAWRAGLTYPNSGNTIYF.

This clone was recorded only once. The chain employs TRBV5-4 and TRBJ2-3, with D possibly TRBD2 on 6 matching bases. The V gene lost 4 bases and the J gene lost 5 bases, with 20 bases spanning the gap. The CDR3 length is 16 residues. Germline CDR1 is SGHNT and CDR2 is YYREEE (reference sequence). The CDR3 DNA follows: TGTGCCAGCAGCCCGATGGGCGGGAAGGGGCGAGATACGCAGTATTTT. Protein sequence: CASSPMGGKGRDTQYF.

This chain joins TRBV29-1 and TRBJ2-7; unclear D gene. CDR3 size: 13 residues. Germline lookup yields CDR1 SQVTM and CDR2 ANQGSEA. With 0 bases removed from V and 3 bases from J, the gap between germline ends came to 9 bases. The CDR3 reads CSVEDRWSYEQYF. The CDR3 bases are TGCAGCGTTGAAGATCGGTGGAGCTACGAGCAGTACTTC.

This clone was picked up a small number of times. This chain uses TRBV29-1 with TRBJ2-7; 8 bases agree with TRBD1. V dropped 7 bases and J dropped 1; count of bases not matched to a gene: 12. Germline V CDR1 and CDR2: SQVTM, ANQGSEA. The CDR3 spans 15 residues. CDR3 DNA sequence: TGCAGCGCCCTTACCGGGACAGGTTCATCCTACGAGCAGTACTTC. This gives the protein CSALTGTGSSYEQYF.

This clone was seen once. V is TRBV30 and J is TRBJ2-7; D is unclear. CDR3 size: 14 residues. Germline V lookup: CDR1 GTSNPN, CDR2 SVGIG (reference sequence). V lost 2 bases to trimming and J lost 0 bases, with 11 bases between them. This chain's CDR3 is CAWSLRLSSYEQYF. The CDR3 DNA sequence: TGTGCCTGGAGTCTCCGACTGAGCTCCTACGAGCAGTACTTC.

The V call is TRBV7-2, the J call TRBJ2-1; 8 bases are a match to TRBD1. The germline gives CDR1 SGHTA, CDR2 FQGNSA. The V gene end was trimmed by 5 bases and the J gene end by 7 bases; junction bases not matched to a gene: 7. The CDR3 runs 14 residues. The CDR3 here is CASSPRTGLNEQFF. The CDR3 bases are TGTGCCAGCAGCCCCCGGACAGGGTTGAATGAGCAGTTCTTC.

The chain is built from TRBV19 and TRBJ2-6, with 7 bases identical to TRBD1. The CDR3 consists of 16 residues. Germline values: CDR1 LNHDA, CDR2 SQIVND (reference sequence). The V segment lost 4 bases and the J segment 2 bases; nucleotides outside the gene matches: 5. The DNA of the CDR3 is TGTGCCAGTAGTAGAACAGGGGCACCTGGGGCCAACGTCCTGACTTTC. Translation: CASSRTGAPGANVLTF.

The chain joins TRBV6-5 to TRBJ1-2; D is unresolved. The germline gives CDR1 MNHEY, CDR2 SVGAGI. V was pared by 2 bases and J by 8 bases, with 9 bases between. The CDR3 is 12 amino acids. CDR3 region: CASSYHTGGYTF. CDR3 nucleotide sequence: TGTGCCAGCAGTTACCACACGGGAGGCTACACCTTC.

This clone appeared a single time. The chain joins TRBV19 to TRBJ2-1; TRBD1 agrees at 9 bases. Germline CDR1 LNHDA, CDR2 SQIVND (reference sequence). Unmatched junction bases numbered 11, after V lost 5 bases and J lost 0 bases. The CDR3 contains 18 residues. CDR3 residues: CASSALRDRESSYNEQFF. CDR3 in DNA: TGTGCCAGTAGTGCGCTCCGGGACAGGGAAAGCTCCTACAATGAGCAGTTCTTC. The full variable domain, completed using reference TRBV19 and TRBJ2-1, is DGGITQSPKYLFRKEGQNVTLSCEQNLNHDAMYWYRQDPGQGLRLIYYSQIVNDFQKGDIAEGYSVSREKKESFPLTVTSAQKNPTAFYLCASSALRDRESSYNEQFFGPGTRLTVL.